One sample yielded the 32 T cell receptor beta chains listed below, sequenced in a study of response to subunit inactivated influenza vaccine. TCRdb re-analysed the RT-PCR reads in MiXCR, keeping a single row per CDR3 protein. The sample includes under 200,000 distinct CDR3 sequences, roughly 10% seen only once; the top ten take roughly 36%. Material: CD8+ T cells sorted from PBMCs, obtained around 25 months after vaccination. These receptor sequences come from a man aged 50 to 69 who received an inactivated influenza vaccine.

The chain links TRBV27 to TRBJ2-6; 10 bases fit TRBD1. Germline V gene data show CDR1 as MNHEY and CDR2 as SMNVEV (reference sequence). The CDR3 runs 17 residues. Germline trimming cut 3 bases from V and 1 base from J; bases unmatched to any gene: 3. This chain's CDR3 is CASSLLDRGSGANVLTF. The CDR3 DNA sequence: TGTGCCAGCAGTTTGCTGGACAGGGGGTCTGGGGCCAACGTCCTGACTTTC.

The table lists this clonotype with a few counts. The chain carries TRBV12-3 or TRBV12-4 and TRBJ2-3, with D uncertain. V gave up 3 bases and J gave up 2 bases, with 12 bases separating them. The CDR3 is made up of 15 amino acids. CDR3 bases: TGTGCCAGCAGTTTTTCCCCGACGGCCACAGATACGCAGTATTTT. The encoded protein is CASSFSPTATDTQYF.

This clonotype came up a few times. This chain joins TRBV6-2 or TRBV6-3 and TRBJ2-5, with 7 bases fitting TRBD1. CDR1 and CDR2 (germline): MNHEY, SVGEGT. The CDR3 totals 13 residues. The ends lost 2 bases at V and 4 bases at J; junction bases unmatched: 1. The CDR3 sequence: CASSYDRAETQYF. The CDR3 nucleotides read TGTGCCAGCAGTTACGACAGGGCAGAGACCCAGTACTTC.

V usage is TRBV4-2 and J usage is TRBJ2-3, with a possible D match to TRBD1 (6 bases). The CDR3 loop spans 18 amino acids. Trimming removed 4 bases from V and 6 bases from J, with 26 bases in between. Germline assignment: CDR1 LGHNA and CDR2 YNFKEQ. The CDR3 loop is CASSRPSSGGGPPDTQYF. In DNA form, the CDR3 reads TGTGCCAGCAGCCGGCCCTCTTCTGGGGGCGGACCCCCGGATACGCAGTATTTT.

This clonotype was detected only a few times. V usage is TRBV28 and J usage is TRBJ2-7; D gene unclear. The CDR3 sequence is 13 residues long. V was pared by 4 bases and J by 7 bases, with 14 bases between. CDR1 and CDR2 from the germline V gene are MDHEN and SYDVKM. The CDR3 sequence: CASSWVPLSEQYF. DNA of the CDR3: TGTGCCAGCAGTTGGGTGCCGTTGTCTGAGCAGTACTTC.

V is TRBV20-1 and J is TRBJ2-5; D remains ambiguous. The germline V gene has CDR1 DFQATT and CDR2 SNEGSKA (reference sequence). The CDR3 runs to 15 residues. V gave up 3 bases and J gave up 0 bases, with 14 bases separating them. CDR3 in DNA: TGCAGTGCTAGCGGGCCTTACTCGTACCAAGAGACCCAGTACTTC. Translation gives CSASGPYSYQETQYF.

The genes are TRBV3-1 and TRBJ1-1, with D unresolved. CDR3 length equals 14 residues. Per the germline V gene, CDR1 is LGHDT and CDR2 is YNNKEL (reference sequence). V dropped 1 base and J dropped 0 bases, with 6 bases sitting between them. The CDR3 loop is CASSQGSVNTEAFF. DNA for the CDR3: TGTGCCAGCAGCCAAGGGTCCGTGAACACTGAAGCTTTCTTT.

For this clonotype: A read error may be the cause here, since a much bigger clone is one base away. The chain joins TRBV4-3 to TRBJ2-1; maybe TRBD2 (7 bases). CDR1 is LGHNA and CDR2 is YSLEER in the germline V gene. The CDR3 covers 15 residues. In DNA, the CDR3 is TGCGCCAGCAGCCAAGAAGAGGGGGACTACAATAAGCAGTTCTTC. This codes for CASSQEEGDYNKQFF.

The CDR3 DNA follows: TGCGCCAGCAGCTTCGGGCAGGGCCAAGAGACCCAGTACTTC. It is translated as CASSFGQGQETQYF. This rearrangement joins TRBV5-1 to TRBJ2-5; weak D call: TRBD1 (5 bases). The germline V and J ends were trimmed by 2 bases and 1 base, with 9 bases remaining between them. Germline V gene data show CDR1 as SGHRS and CDR2 as YFSETQ. The CDR3 contains 14 residues.

This clonotype was detected only a few times. The chain is built from TRBV6-5 and TRBJ2-1, with 7 positions matching TRBD2. V trimming: 0 bases; J trimming: 7 bases; junction bases outside the gene matches: 6. This CDR3 comprises 15 residues. The germline V gene has CDR1 MNHEY and CDR2 SVGAGI. The chain's CDR3 is CASSYSRLAANEQFF. DNA for the CDR3: TGTGCCAGCAGTTACTCGAGGCTAGCGGCTAATGAGCAGTTCTTC.

This clonotype was counted only a few times. This rearrangement joins TRBV6-2 or TRBV6-3 to TRBJ1-1; the D gene is possibly TRBD1 (5 bases). The germline CDR1 and CDR2 sequences are MNHEY and SVGEGT. The CDR3 sequence is 13 residues long. V lost 3 bases and J lost 4, with 9 bases in between. The CDR3 reads CASSYMRGTEAFF. The CDR3 bases are TGTGCCAGCAGTTATATGAGGGGCACTGAAGCTTTCTTT.

This clonotype was picked up a small number of times. The rearrangement uses TRBV7-9 and TRBJ2-7; 11 bases are shared with TRBD2. Germline V gene sequence: CDR1 SEHNR, CDR2 FQNEAQ (reference sequence). The CDR3 length is 17 residues. V shed 5 bases and J 5 bases; nucleotides not matched to a gene: 14. CDR3 in DNA: TGTGCCAGCAGCAATAGCGGGGGGGCAGATCCGGGCCACGAGCAGTACTTC. This sequence encodes CASSNSGGADPGHEQYF.

The table lists this clonotype with many counts. This sequence joins TRBV27 and TRBJ2-2; no reliable D call. This CDR3 is built from 14 residues. V was shortened by 0 bases and J by 1 base, with 3 bases between the two germline ends. The germline V gene has CDR1 MNHEY and CDR2 SMNVEV (reference sequence). In DNA, the CDR3 is TGTGCCAGCAGTTTATCAGGGAACACCGGGGAGCTGTTTTTT. Protein sequence: CASSLSGNTGELFF.

The CDR3 spells CSAREVTDTQYF. The CDR3 region has the DNA TGCAGTGCTAGAGAGGTCACAGATACGCAGTATTTT. The chain combines TRBV20-1 with TRBJ2-3; D is ambiguous. This CDR3 spans 12 amino acids. V lost 0 bases to trimming and J lost 2 bases, with 3 bases between them. The germline gives CDR1 DFQATT, CDR2 SNEGSKA (reference sequence).

This clonotype was counted a few times. The chain carries TRBV2 and TRBJ2-1; 10 positions match TRBD2. The CDR3 runs to 15 residues. After removal of 4 bases from V and 8 bases from J, the junction contained 8 bases not matched to a gene. Germline V gives CDR1 SNHLY, CDR2 FYNNEI. CDR3 amino acids: CASSVSLAGDYEQFF. The CDR3 region has the DNA TGTGCCAGCAGTGTATCCCTAGCGGGAGATTATGAGCAGTTCTTC.

The rearrangement links TRBV7-8 to TRBJ1-5; D may be TRBD1 (5 bases). This CDR3 is 14 amino acids long. The V gene's germline CDR1 is SGHVS and CDR2 FQNEAQ. V was pared by 3 bases and J by 11 bases, with 17 bases between. The CDR3 reads CASSFADWDQAQHF. The CDR3 region has the DNA TGTGCCAGCAGCTTCGCGGACTGGGACCAAGCCCAGCATTTT. Full variable domain (rest looked up from reference TRBV7-8 and TRBJ1-5): GAGVSQSPRYKVAKRGQDVALRCDPISGHVSLFWYQQALGQGPEFLTYFQNEAQLDKSGLPSDRFFAERPEGSVSTLKIQRTQQEDSAVYLCASSFADWDQAQHFGDGTRLSIL.

The rearrangement joins TRBV9 to TRBJ2-1, with 10 bases that match TRBD2. With 3 bases clipped from V and 4 bases from J, the junction kept 7 bases outside the gene matches. CDR1 SGDLS and CDR2 YYNGEE come from the germline V gene. The CDR3 extends over 16 amino acids. Written as DNA, the CDR3 is TGTGCCAGCAGCGAGGGACTAGCGAGAACTTACAATGAGCAGTTCTTC. Protein product: CASSEGLARTYNEQFF.

This clonotype was seen only a few times. The chain combines TRBV28 with TRBJ1-5, with D tentatively TRBD1 (5 bases). The CDR3 contains 16 residues. The V end was cut by 4 bases, the J end by 0 bases, with 13 bases between. CDR1 is MDHEN and CDR2 is SYDVKM in the germline V gene. CDR3 sequence: CASSYNMGVSNQPQHF. The CDR3 bases are TGTGCCAGCAGTTATAACATGGGGGTTAGCAATCAGCCCCAGCATTTT.

The J gene is TRBJ1-1, the V gene TRBV2; D remains ambiguous. V was shortened by 7 bases and J by 0 bases, with 9 bases between the two germline ends. Germline V gene data show CDR1 as SNHLY and CDR2 as FYNNEI. The CDR3 extends over 13 amino acids. DNA for the CDR3: TGTGCCAGCACTCGGCGACTGAACACTGAAGCTTTCTTT. It is translated as CASTRRLNTEAFF.

The V gene is TRBV9, the J gene TRBJ1-2; 7 bases agree with TRBD1. Looked up from germline, CDR1 is SGDLS and CDR2 is YYNGEE. The CDR3 contains 13 residues. Trimming cost V 4 bases and J 4 bases; bases outside gene matches: 4. Here the CDR3 DNA reads TGTGCCAGCAGCCCCGGGACAGTCTATGGCTACACCTTC. Its protein product is CASSPGTVYGYTF.

This clonotype was picked up a small number of times. V gene TRBV24-1 combines with J gene TRBJ2-4; D gene uncertain. Germline values: CDR1 KGHDR, CDR2 SFDVKD. The V gene lost 4 bases and the J gene lost 0 bases, with 9 bases spanning the gap. The CDR3 runs 15 residues. Written as DNA, the CDR3 is TGTGCCACCAGTGAGGGATTTAAAGCCAAAAACATTCAGTACTTC. Protein sequence: CATSEGFKAKNIQYF.

This clonotype was recorded at least ten times. The chain carries TRBV2 and TRBJ2-2; TRBD2 is a possible D gene (5 bases). Per germline, CDR1 SNHLY and CDR2 FYNNEI. This CDR3 has 15 amino acids. Trimming stripped 7 bases from V and 3 bases from J, with 15 bases between. The CDR3 sequence: CASNGADQDTGELFF. The CDR3, as DNA: TGTGCCAGCAATGGAGCGGACCAGGACACCGGGGAGCTGTTTTTT.

This clonotype showed up just a few times. The chain joins TRBV11-2 to TRBJ2-1; no reliable D call. V gave up 0 bases and J gave up 6 bases, with 6 bases separating them. Germline CDR1 reads SGHAT; CDR2 reads FQNNGV. CDR3 length: 13 residues. CDR3 nucleotide sequence: TGTGCCAGCAGCTTAGAGGCGTTCAATGAGCAGTTCTTC. This encodes CASSLEAFNEQFF.

This clonotype has ten or more counts. CDR3 sequence: CASSYTRTGEEETQYF. The CDR3 nucleotides read TGTGCCAGCAGTTACACCCGAACAGGGGAAGAAGAGACCCAGTACTTC. V and J are TRBV6-5 and TRBJ2-5; TRBD1 matches at 7 bases. Germline lookup yields CDR1 MNHEY and CDR2 SVGAGI. V lost 2 bases, J lost 3 bases, and 9 bases stayed unmatched. The CDR3 sequence is 16 residues long.

There are a few counts of this clonotype. The CDR3, as DNA: TGCGCCAGCAGTGACAGTGTCACTGGAAACACCATATATTTT. Translated, it gives CASSDSVTGNTIYF. The V call is TRBV4-3, the J call TRBJ1-3; D possibly corresponds to TRBD1 (5 bases). The CDR3 length is 14 residues. V shed 6 bases and J shed 2 bases, with 11 bases lying between them. Germline assignment: CDR1 LGHNA and CDR2 YSLEER.

This rearrangement joins TRBV12-3 or TRBV12-4 to TRBJ1-1, with D unclear. V lost 1 base and J lost 3, with 9 bases in between. The CDR3 sequence is 14 residues long. The CDR3 loop reads CASSLGTPDTEAFF. The CDR3 DNA follows: TGTGCCAGCAGTTTAGGGACCCCGGACACTGAAGCTTTCTTT.

This clonotype was recorded a few times. The V and J genes are TRBV7-8 and TRBJ2-1, with 8 bases fitting TRBD2. The length of the CDR3 is 15 residues. In germline, CDR1 is SGHVS, CDR2 FQNEAQ. The J segment lost 7 bases and the V segment lost 5 bases, leaving 10 bases of the junction unmatched. The CDR3 loop reads CASSPISGGLNEQFF. CDR3 in DNA: TGTGCCAGCAGCCCCATAAGCGGGGGTCTTAATGAGCAGTTCTTC.

The chain combines TRBV11-3 with TRBJ2-1; TRBD1 is a possible D gene (6 bases). The CDR3 has 13 amino acids. The V gene's germline CDR1 is SGHNT and CDR2 YENEEA. Trimming took 5 bases from V and 6 from J, leaving 11 bases between them. CDR3 amino acids: CASSPGTLNEQFF. CDR3 DNA: TGTGCCAGCAGCCCAGGGACACTCAATGAGCAGTTCTTC.

This clonotype has just a few counts. V usage is TRBV2 and J usage is TRBJ2-1; 8 positions match TRBD2. The CDR3 has 16 residues. Germline-derived CDR1 and CDR2 are SNHLY and FYNNEI. J gave up 6 bases and V 0 bases, and 7 bases lay outside the gene matches. The CDR3 coding sequence is TGTGCCAGCAGTGAAGCGCTAACGGGAGGGCGCAATGAGCAGTTCTTC. It yields the protein CASSEALTGGRNEQFF.

The chain carries TRBV21-1 and TRBJ1-4. TRBV21-1 is a pseudogene segment. This CDR3 region has 16 residues. The CDR3 DNA reads TGTGCCAGCAGCAAAGCAACCGTAACCCAGTGGGAAAAACTGTTTTTT. It yields the protein CASSKATVTQWEKLFF.

The J gene is TRBJ1-1, the V gene TRBV7-9; D is ambiguous. Germline values: CDR1 SEHNR, CDR2 FQNEAQ (reference sequence). The CDR3 runs 14 residues. V was clipped by 1 base and J by 1 base, with 7 bases between them. The CDR3 sequence: CASSLGTPNTEAFF. CDR3 bases: TGTGCCAGCAGCTTAGGAACTCCGAACACTGAAGCTTTCTTT.

This clonotype came up a few times. The chain employs TRBV7-3 and TRBJ2-1; TRBD2 matches 9 bases. The germline CDR1 and CDR2 sequences are SGHTA and FQGTGA. V trimming: 6 bases; J trimming: 2 bases; junction bases outside the gene matches: 8. There are 16 residues in the CDR3. This CDR3 reads CASSFSGGPPYNEQFF. The DNA of the CDR3 is TGTGCCAGCAGTTTCAGCGGGGGGCCGCCCTACAATGAGCAGTTCTTC.